Following are 18 T cell receptor beta chains from one sample sequenced in a study of blood T cell repertoires in COVID-19. Some clones are missing from TCRdb's copy, which holds only in-frame ones; the method was immunoSEQ multiplex PCR. This table has 310,000 or so clones, about nine tenths appearing once. The specimen sequenced was PBMCs or T cells enriched from blood (not recorded which). These TCRs come from a woman in her thirties who had recovered from COVID-19.

The chain combines TRBV30 with TRBJ2-2, with a possible D match to TRBD2 (6 bases). From germline, CDR1 is GTSNPN and CDR2 SVGIG (reference sequence). This CDR3 region has 16 residues. Trimming stripped 2 bases from V and 1 base from J, with 14 bases between. The CDR3 DNA sequence: TGTGCCTGGAGTCTGGCAGGAGGGGTGAACACCGGGGAGCTGTTTTTT. Translated, it gives CAWSLAGGVNTGELFF.

This sequence joins TRBV6-5 and TRBJ1-2; possible D gene TRBD1, 5 bases. Looked up from germline, CDR1 is MNHEY and CDR2 is SVGAGI. The CDR3 is 15 residues long. V was shortened by 6 bases and J by 0 bases, with 14 bases between the two germline ends. The CDR3 bases are TGTGCCAGCAGGGACCGGGGGGGTTCTAACTATGGCTACACCTTC. Translation: CASRDRGGSNYGYTF.

The chain carries TRBV7-2 and TRBJ2-5; D possibly corresponds to TRBD2 (5 bases). The CDR3 covers 15 residues. Germline V gene data show CDR1 as SGHTA and CDR2 as FQGNSA. Trimming left V 5 bases short and J 4 bases short, with 17 bases between. CDR3 loop: CASSTDEGFSETQYF. The CDR3 bases are TGTGCCAGCAGCACCGACGAGGGATTCTCAGAGACCCAGTACTTC. Looking up the rest from reference TRBV7-2 and TRBJ2-5 gives the full variable domain: GAGVSQSPSNKVTEKGKDVELRCDPISGHTALYWYRQSLGQGLEFLIYFQGNSAPDKSGLPSDRFSAERTGGSVSTLTIQRTQQEDSAVYLCASSTDEGFSETQYFGPGTRLLVL.

The chain uses TRBV10-3 and TRBJ1-5; 8 nucleotides line up with TRBD1. The CDR3 is 16 amino acids. V trimming: 2 bases; J trimming: 7 bases; junction bases outside the gene matches: 10. Germline lookup yields CDR1 ENHRY and CDR2 SYGVKD. CDR3 amino acids: CAISEVIQGVGQPQHF. The CDR3 nucleotides are TGTGCCATCAGTGAGGTCATACAGGGGGTCGGCCAGCCCCAGCATTTT.

The V and J genes are TRBV7-9 and TRBJ2-7, with D unresolved. The CDR3 sequence is 12 residues long. Germline V gene data show CDR1 as SEHNR and CDR2 as FQNEAQ (reference sequence). V lost 1 base and J lost 2, with 3 bases in between. CDR3: CASSLGAYEQYF. CDR3 nucleotide sequence: TGTGCCAGCAGCTTAGGCGCCTACGAGCAGTACTTC.

The V and J genes are TRBV28 and TRBJ2-7, with TRBD1 identical over 12 bases. The length of the CDR3 is 13 residues. Germline-derived CDR1 and CDR2 are MDHEN and SYDVKM. CDR3 in amino acids: CAAGQGASYEQYF. CDR3 nucleotides: TGTGCAGCGGGACAGGGGGCCTCCTACGAGCAGTACTTC.

The chain recombines TRBV11-3 with TRBJ2-7; possibly TRBD1 for D (6 bases). The germline gives CDR1 SGHNT, CDR2 YENEEA. The CDR3 has 13 residues. Trimming left V 4 bases short and J 2 bases short, with 9 bases between. The DNA of the CDR3 is TGTGCCAGCAGCTCGCGACAGGCCTACGAGCAGTACTTC. Protein: CASSSRQAYEQYF.

The rearrangement joins TRBV4-3 to TRBJ2-7, with TRBD1 matching 8 bases. This CDR3 spans 16 amino acids. The germline V gene encodes CDR1 LGHNA and CDR2 YSLEER. Trimming took 0 bases from V and 2 from J; bases not matched to a gene: 6. CDR3 region: CASSQDRRDRPYEQYF. The CDR3 nucleotides are TGCGCCAGCAGCCAAGATCGACGGGACAGGCCCTACGAGCAGTACTTC.

The CDR3 sequence is CASSLGMTGNTEAFF. In nucleotides, the CDR3 is TGTGCCAGCAGCCTGGGTATGACAGGGAACACTGAAGCTTTCTTT. The chain uses TRBV6-5 and TRBJ1-1; possibly TRBD1 for D (6 bases). V shed 6 bases and J shed 1 base, with 15 bases lying between them. Germline V lookup: CDR1 MNHEY, CDR2 SVGAGI. The CDR3 spans 15 residues.

The chain uses TRBV7-2 and TRBJ1-6, with D uncertain. The germline V and J ends were trimmed by 11 bases and 5 bases, with 13 bases remaining between them. From germline, CDR1 is SGHTA and CDR2 FQGNSA. This CDR3 is built from 13 residues. The DNA of the CDR3 is TGTGCCGCTGCTCTAGCCAATAATTCACCCCTCCACTTT. It encodes CAAALANNSPLHF.

The V gene is TRBV19, the J gene TRBJ2-1; 13 nucleotides match TRBD2. J gave up 2 bases and V 3 bases, and 7 bases lay outside the gene matches. From germline, CDR1 is LNHDA and CDR2 SQIVND (reference sequence). The CDR3 has 18 amino acids. The CDR3 reads CASSITSGRARAYNEQFF. DNA of the CDR3: TGTGCCAGTAGTATTACTAGCGGGAGGGCCAGGGCCTACAATGAGCAGTTCTTC.

This chain links TRBV7-3 with TRBJ2-1; TRBD2 might be the D (5 bases). CDR1 and CDR2 (germline): SGHTA, FQGTGA. V shed 5 bases and J shed 7 bases, with 15 bases lying between them. There are 14 residues in the CDR3. The CDR3 DNA reads as TGTGCCAGCAGCAGATCCACGGACTTTAATGAGCAGTTCTTC. Amino acid sequence: CASSRSTDFNEQFF.

Points on this clone: This sample includes further DNA sequences coding for the same CDR3. The rearrangement links TRBV19 to TRBJ2-5; D may be TRBD1 (6 bases). Germline V CDR1 and CDR2: LNHDA, SQIVND (reference sequence). V was clipped by 6 bases and J by 2 bases, with 10 bases between them. The CDR3 covers 13 residues. The CDR3 reads CASSSTGQETQYF. The DNA for the CDR3 is TGTGCCAGTAGCTCGACAGGACAAGAGACCCAGTACTTC.

This rearrangement joins TRBV24-1 to TRBJ2-2; 8 positions agree with TRBD2. The V gene's germline CDR1 is KGHDR and CDR2 SFDVKD. This CDR3 has 17 residues. Trimming at V came to 3 bases and at J to 3 bases, leaving 8 bases not matched to a gene. The CDR3 DNA is TGTGCCACCAGTGATCGTCTAAGCGGGAGATACACCGGGGAGCTGTTTTTT. It is translated as CATSDRLSGRYTGELFF.

Here the CDR3 DNA reads TGTGCCACCAGTGGCCTAGCGGAGACCCAGTACTTC. Its translation: CATSGLAETQYF. This chain connects TRBV24-1 to TRBJ2-5; D is possibly TRBD2 (6 bases). There are 12 residues in the CDR3. Germline assignment: CDR1 KGHDR and CDR2 SFDVKD. Trimming cost V 5 bases and J 5 bases, with 8 bases left between them.

The gene calls are TRBV28 and TRBJ2-5; 14 bases are a match to TRBD2. Germline trimming cut 6 bases from V and 5 bases from J; bases unmatched to any gene: 14. The V gene's germline CDR1 is MDHEN and CDR2 SYDVKM. The CDR3 contains 18 residues. CDR3 coding DNA: TGTGCCAGCAGCCTCGCGGGACTAGCGGGAGTACGGTGGGAGACCCAGTACTTC. Its protein product is CASSLAGLAGVRWETQYF.

The rearrangement uses TRBV2 and TRBJ2-1; no definite D call. Germline assignment: CDR1 SNHLY and CDR2 FYNNEI. The V end was cut by 7 bases, the J end by 4 bases, with 11 bases between. The CDR3 loop spans 13 amino acids. The CDR3 region is CASTTENYNEQFF. The CDR3 DNA reads as TGTGCCAGCACGACTGAAAATTACAATGAGCAGTTCTTC.

V is TRBV11-3 and J is TRBJ2-3; TRBD2 matches 13 bases. The CDR3 is made up of 18 amino acids. The germline V gene encodes CDR1 SGHNT and CDR2 YENEEA. V lost 5 bases and J lost 0; bases outside the gene matches: 8. DNA for the CDR3: TGTGCCAGCAGCCCCGGGGCACTAGCGGGAGGGAGCACAGATACGCAGTATTTT. It encodes CASSPGALAGGSTDTQYF.